These 18 T cell receptor beta chains were all obtained from the same sample, sequenced in a study of blood T cell repertoires in COVID-19. Measured with immunoSEQ multiplex PCR; TCRdb has only the in-frame clones, and not every one. The sample yields about 66,000 clones, over 85% seen once. The sequencing input was peripheral blood. The receptors shown here come from a man in his sixties with acute or convalescent COVID-19.

This clone showed up just a few times. The chain employs TRBV18 and TRBJ2-2, with D maybe TRBD2 (6 bases). This CDR3 is 15 amino acids long. V gave up 2 bases and J gave up 5 bases, with 12 bases separating them. Germline values: CDR1 KGHSH, CDR2 LQKENI. This CDR3 reads CASSPGRLRTGELFF. The DNA for the CDR3 is TGTGCCAGCTCACCAGGGAGGCTCCGTACCGGGGAGCTGTTTTTT.

V usage is TRBV6-6 and J usage is TRBJ2-7, with D possibly being TRBD1 (6 bases). CDR3 length: 16 amino acids. The V gene's germline CDR1 is MNHNY and CDR2 SVGAGI (reference sequence). V was cut by 2 bases and J by 3 bases, with 17 bases left in between. CDR3: CASSYEDRPGVYEQYF. The CDR3 DNA follows: TGTGCCAGCAGTTACGAGGACAGACCAGGCGTCTACGAGCAGTACTTC.

This rearrangement joins TRBV5-1 to TRBJ1-1; possible D gene TRBD1, 6 bases. The CDR3 runs 14 residues. Germline lookup yields CDR1 SGHRS and CDR2 YFSETQ. Trimming took 5 bases from V and 1 from J, leaving 12 bases between them. CDR3 DNA: TGCGCCAGCAGACCAGGGGCGCAGAACACTGAAGCTTTCTTT. Its protein product is CASRPGAQNTEAFF. Using reference TRBV5-1 and TRBJ1-1 for the parts outside the CDR3, the full variable domain is KAGVTQTPRYLIKTRGQQVTLSCSPISGHRSVSWYQQTPGQGLQFLFEYFSETQRNKGNFPGRFSGRQFSNSRSEMNVSTLELGDSALYLCASRPGAQNTEAFFGQGTRLTVV.

The chain employs TRBV5-1 and TRBJ1-1; D gene ambiguous. Germline V lookup: CDR1 SGHRS, CDR2 YFSETQ. The CDR3 covers 14 residues. Trimming removed 0 bases at V and 0 bases at J, with 6 bases between. Written as DNA, the CDR3 is TGCGCCAGCAGCTTGGCCGGTATGAACACTGAAGCTTTCTTT. Its protein is CASSLAGMNTEAFF. The full variable domain, in which reference TRBV5-1 and TRBJ1-1 provide the parts outside the CDR3, is KAGVTQTPRYLIKTRGQQVTLSCSPISGHRSVSWYQQTPGQGLQFLFEYFSETQRNKGNFPGRFSGRQFSNSRSEMNVSTLELGDSALYLCASSLAGMNTEAFFGQGTRLTVV.

This chain uses TRBV2 with TRBJ1-6; TRBD1 matches 7 bases. J lost 5 bases, V lost 10 bases, and 5 bases had no gene match. The CDR3 covers 13 residues. Looked up from germline, CDR1 is SNHLY and CDR2 is FYNNEI. The CDR3 DNA follows: TGTGCCAAACAGGGGCGGGATAATTCACCCCTCCACTTT. Protein sequence: CAKQGRDNSPLHF.

The V and J genes are TRBV6-5 and TRBJ1-2; a weak D match, TRBD1 (5 bases). With 6 bases removed from V and 7 bases from J, the gap between germline ends came to 18 bases. This CDR3 contains 14 residues. Germline-derived CDR1 and CDR2 are MNHEY and SVGAGI. The CDR3 loop is CASSFQTSGGGYTF. The CDR3, as DNA: TGTGCCAGCAGCTTCCAAACCTCCGGGGGTGGCTACACCTTC.

The genes are TRBV11-2 and TRBJ2-7; D possibly corresponds to TRBD1 (7 bases). Germline V gene data show CDR1 as SGHAT and CDR2 as FQNNGV. V lost 2 bases, J lost 3 bases, and 17 bases lay in between. CDR3 length: 16 residues. The CDR3 spells CASSLTRAGQFYEQYF. CDR3 DNA: TGTGCCAGCAGCTTAACCCGTGCGGGACAGTTCTACGAGCAGTACTTC.

The rearrangement uses TRBV25-1 and TRBJ2-2; 8 nucleotides agree with TRBD2. The junction had 3 bases not matched to a gene; V was cut back by 6 bases and J by 6 bases. The CDR3 spans 13 residues. Per germline, CDR1 MGHDK and CDR2 SYGVNS. The CDR3 sequence: CASSGGDPGELFF. For the CDR3, the DNA is TGTGCCAGCAGCGGGGGGGATCCCGGGGAGCTGTTTTTT.

V is TRBV18 and J is TRBJ1-4; D gene unclear. Germline CDR1 reads KGHSH; CDR2 reads LQKENI. CDR3 length: 15 residues. The V end lost 3 bases, the J end lost 0 bases, and 8 bases lay between the germline ends. In nucleotides, the CDR3 is TGTGCCAGCTCACCTTCACAGTCAACTAATGAAAAACTGTTTTTT. This codes for CASSPSQSTNEKLFF.

V is TRBV6-5 and J is TRBJ2-3; 8 bases are shared with TRBD2. Trimming took 0 bases from V and 1 from J; bases not matched to a gene: 3. Germline lookup yields CDR1 MNHEY and CDR2 SVGAGI. The CDR3 consists of 16 residues. The CDR3 nucleotides read TGTGCCAGCAGTTACTCTGGGCGGGGGGGCACAGATACGCAGTATTTT. Residues: CASSYSGRGGTDTQYF.

The gene calls are TRBV3-1 (or the pseudogene TRBV3-2) and TRBJ1-3; D may be TRBD1 (5 bases). Trimming left V 6 bases short and J 0 bases short, with 12 bases between. The germline V gene encodes CDR1 LGHDT and CDR2 YNNKEL (reference sequence). CDR3 size: 15 residues. The CDR3 coding sequence is TGTGCCAGCAGAAGACAGTTTTCCTCTGGAAACACCATATATTTT. This encodes CASRRQFSSGNTIYF.

V is TRBV18 and J is TRBJ2-5; 9 bases line up with TRBD1. The germline CDR1 and CDR2 sequences are KGHSH and LQKENI. This CDR3 has 13 amino acids. The V and J ends lost 5 bases and 4 bases, in that order; junction bases with no gene match: 2. CDR3 sequence: CASSRTGAETQYF. In DNA, the CDR3 is TGTGCCAGCTCAAGGACAGGGGCAGAGACCCAGTACTTC.

This clone has more than one count but fewer than ten. The rearrangement joins TRBV27 to TRBJ1-2, with D possibly being TRBD1 (6 bases). V was shortened by 0 bases and J by 2 bases, with 10 bases between the two germline ends. CDR1 is MNHEY and CDR2 is SMNVEV in the germline V gene (reference sequence). The CDR3 is 15 residues long. CDR3 sequence: CASSLSWQGNYGYTF. CDR3 nucleotide sequence: TGTGCCAGCAGTTTATCGTGGCAGGGGAACTATGGCTACACCTTC.

The CDR3 sequence is CASGLDREAGYTF. DNA of the CDR3: TGTGCTAGTGGGTTAGACAGGGAGGCGGGCTACACCTTC. This sequence joins TRBV12-5 and TRBJ1-2; 7 bases agree with TRBD1. This CDR3 spans 13 amino acids. The V gene's germline CDR1 is LGHNT and CDR2 FRNRAP. After removal of 6 bases from V and 8 bases from J, the junction contained 9 bases not matched to a gene. The whole variable domain, filled in from reference TRBV12-5 and TRBJ1-2, reads DARVTQTPRHKVTEMGQEVTMRCQPILGHNTVFWYRQTMMQGLELLAYFRNRAPLDDSGMPKDRFSAEMPDATLATLKIQPSEPRDSAVYFCASGLDREAGYTFGSGTRLTVV.

This clone occurred once. The rearrangement joins TRBV19 to TRBJ2-3, with D tentatively TRBD2 (6 bases). V was clipped by 4 bases and J by 6 bases, with 20 bases between them. This CDR3 contains 16 residues. Per the germline V gene, CDR1 is LNHDA and CDR2 is SQIVND (reference sequence). The CDR3 region has the DNA TGTGCCAGTAGTACTACGGGACTTTCCTTCGAGGATACGCAGTATTTT. Its protein product is CASSTTGLSFEDTQYF. Supplemented by reference TRBV19 and TRBJ2-3, the full variable domain reads DGGITQSPKYLFRKEGQNVTLSCEQNLNHDAMYWYRQDPGQGLRLIYYSQIVNDFQKGDIAEGYSVSREKKESFPLTVTSAQKNPTAFYLCASSTTGLSFEDTQYFGPGTRLTVL.

The J gene is TRBJ2-7, the V gene TRBV7-9, with D tentatively TRBD1 (5 bases). The V end was cut by 2 bases, the J end by 3 bases, with 14 bases between. Per the germline V gene, CDR1 is SEHNR and CDR2 is FQNEAQ (reference sequence). The CDR3 length is 15 residues. The CDR3 coding sequence is TGTGCCAGCAGCTTAAAGCAGGGCATCAACTACGAGCAGTACTTC. Amino acids: CASSLKQGINYEQYF.

The chain combines TRBV12-5 with TRBJ1-2; D may be TRBD1 (6 bases). The CDR3 has 12 residues. The V and J ends lost 2 bases and 6 bases respectively, with 7 bases between them. Germline assignment: CDR1 LGHNT and CDR2 FRNRAP. DNA for the CDR3: TGTGCTAGTGGTTTGAACAGGGATGGCTACACCTTC. This codes for CASGLNRDGYTF.

The CDR3 spells CASSPRPFSTGSDGYTF. Written as DNA, the CDR3 is TGTGCCAGTAGTCCCAGGCCTTTTTCAACAGGGTCGGATGGCTACACCTTC. The rearrangement joins TRBV19 to TRBJ1-2, with D maybe TRBD1 (6 bases). The CDR3 has 17 amino acids. The V gene lost 5 bases and the J gene lost 6 bases, with 25 bases spanning the gap. Germline CDR1 and CDR2: LNHDA and SQIVND (reference sequence).